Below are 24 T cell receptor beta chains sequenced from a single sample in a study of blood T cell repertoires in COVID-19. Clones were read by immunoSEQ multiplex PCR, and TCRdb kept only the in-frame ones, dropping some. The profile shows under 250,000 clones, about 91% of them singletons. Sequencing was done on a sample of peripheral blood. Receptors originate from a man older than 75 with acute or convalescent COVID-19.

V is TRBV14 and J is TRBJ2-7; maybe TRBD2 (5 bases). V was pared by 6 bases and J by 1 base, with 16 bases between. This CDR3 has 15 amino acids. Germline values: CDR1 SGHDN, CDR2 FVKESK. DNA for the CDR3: TGTGCCAGCAGTCAGACGGGGTGGGGATCCTACGAGCAGTACTTC. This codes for CASSQTGWGSYEQYF.

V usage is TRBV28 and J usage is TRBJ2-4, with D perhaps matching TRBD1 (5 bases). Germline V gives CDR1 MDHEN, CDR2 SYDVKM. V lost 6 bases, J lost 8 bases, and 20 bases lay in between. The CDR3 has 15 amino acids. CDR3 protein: CASRLQSRGGDIQYF. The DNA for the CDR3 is TGTGCCAGCAGACTGCAGTCTAGGGGTGGGGACATTCAGTACTTC.

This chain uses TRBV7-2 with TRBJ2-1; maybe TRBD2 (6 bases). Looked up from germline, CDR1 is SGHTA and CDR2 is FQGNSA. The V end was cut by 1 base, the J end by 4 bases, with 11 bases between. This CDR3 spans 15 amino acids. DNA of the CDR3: TGTGCCAGCAGCTTAGTCGGGAGTCCGTACAATGAGCAGTTCTTC. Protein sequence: CASSLVGSPYNEQFF.

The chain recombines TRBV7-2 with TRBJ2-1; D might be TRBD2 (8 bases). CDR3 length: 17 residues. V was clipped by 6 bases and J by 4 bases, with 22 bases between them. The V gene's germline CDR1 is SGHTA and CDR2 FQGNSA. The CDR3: CASRSLQGTRRYNEQFF. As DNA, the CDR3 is TGTGCCAGCAGGTCCCTACAGGGGACTAGGAGGTACAATGAGCAGTTCTTC.

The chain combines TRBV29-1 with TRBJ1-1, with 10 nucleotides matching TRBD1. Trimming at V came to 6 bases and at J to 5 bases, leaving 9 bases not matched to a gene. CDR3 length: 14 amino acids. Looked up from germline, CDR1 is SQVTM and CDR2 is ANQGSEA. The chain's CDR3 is CSVRDRGAQTEAFF. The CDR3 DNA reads TGCAGCGTCCGGGACAGGGGAGCTCAAACTGAAGCTTTCTTT.

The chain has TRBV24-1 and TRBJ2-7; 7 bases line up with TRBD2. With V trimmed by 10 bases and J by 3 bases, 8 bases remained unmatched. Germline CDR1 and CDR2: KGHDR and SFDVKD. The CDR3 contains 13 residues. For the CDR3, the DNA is TGTGCCACTTCGGACGGGGGGAACTACGAGCAGTACTTC. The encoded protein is CATSDGGNYEQYF.

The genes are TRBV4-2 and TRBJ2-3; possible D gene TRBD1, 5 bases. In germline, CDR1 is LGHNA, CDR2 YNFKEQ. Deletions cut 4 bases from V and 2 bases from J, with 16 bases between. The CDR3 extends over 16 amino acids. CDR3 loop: CASSPRAGIATDTQYF. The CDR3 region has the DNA TGTGCCAGCAGCCCCCGGGCAGGGATAGCCACAGATACGCAGTATTTT.

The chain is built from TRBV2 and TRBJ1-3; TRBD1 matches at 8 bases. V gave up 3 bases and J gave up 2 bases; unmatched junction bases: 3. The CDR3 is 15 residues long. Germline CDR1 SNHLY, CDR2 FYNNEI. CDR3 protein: CASSEDRAPGNTIYF. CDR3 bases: TGTGCCAGCAGTGAGGACAGGGCCCCTGGAAACACCATATATTTT.

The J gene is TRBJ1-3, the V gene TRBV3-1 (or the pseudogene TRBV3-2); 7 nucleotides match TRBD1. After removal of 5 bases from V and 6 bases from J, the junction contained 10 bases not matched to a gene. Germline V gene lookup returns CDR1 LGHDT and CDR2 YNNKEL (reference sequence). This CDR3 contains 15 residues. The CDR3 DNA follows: TGTGCCAGCAGCGCGCCAGGGGGGACACAAAACACCATATATTTT. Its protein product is CASSAPGGTQNTIYF.

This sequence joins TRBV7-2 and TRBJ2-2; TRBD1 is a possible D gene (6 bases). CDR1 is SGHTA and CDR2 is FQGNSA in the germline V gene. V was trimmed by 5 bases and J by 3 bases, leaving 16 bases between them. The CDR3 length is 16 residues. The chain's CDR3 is CASSLEGGTYTGELFF. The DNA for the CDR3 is TGTGCCAGCAGCCTAGAAGGGGGAACTTACACCGGGGAGCTGTTTTTT.

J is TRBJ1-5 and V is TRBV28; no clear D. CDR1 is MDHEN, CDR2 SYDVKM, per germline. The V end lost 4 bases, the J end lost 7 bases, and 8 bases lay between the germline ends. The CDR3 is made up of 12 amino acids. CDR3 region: CASSSPGQPQHF. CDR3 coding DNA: TGTGCCAGCAGTTCGCCGGGACAGCCCCAGCATTTT. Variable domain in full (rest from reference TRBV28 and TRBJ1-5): DVKVTQSSRYLVKRTGEKVFLECVQDMDHENMFWYRQDPGLGLRLIYFSYDVKMKEKGDIPEGYSVSREKKERFSLILESASTNQTSMYLCASSSPGQPQHFGDGTRLSIL.

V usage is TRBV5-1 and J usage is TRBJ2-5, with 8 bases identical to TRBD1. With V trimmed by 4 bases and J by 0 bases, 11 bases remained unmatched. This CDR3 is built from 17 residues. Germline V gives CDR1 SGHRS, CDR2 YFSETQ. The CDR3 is CASSLFGQGEYQETQYF. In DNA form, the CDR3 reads TGCGCCAGCAGCCTATTTGGACAGGGAGAGTACCAAGAGACCCAGTACTTC.

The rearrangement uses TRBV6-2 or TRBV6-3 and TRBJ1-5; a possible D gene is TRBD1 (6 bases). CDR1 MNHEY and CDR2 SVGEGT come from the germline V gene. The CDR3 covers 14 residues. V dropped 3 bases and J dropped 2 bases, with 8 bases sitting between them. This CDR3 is CASSYEGGNQPQHF. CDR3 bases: TGTGCCAGCAGTTATGAGGGGGGCAATCAGCCCCAGCATTTT.

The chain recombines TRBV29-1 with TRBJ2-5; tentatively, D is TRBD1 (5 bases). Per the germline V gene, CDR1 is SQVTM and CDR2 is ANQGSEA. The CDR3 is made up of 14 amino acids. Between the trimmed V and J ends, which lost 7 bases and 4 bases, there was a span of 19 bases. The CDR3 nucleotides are TGCAGCGCCGTTGTGGGGCAGGTGGGAGAGACCCAGTACTTC. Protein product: CSAVVGQVGETQYF.

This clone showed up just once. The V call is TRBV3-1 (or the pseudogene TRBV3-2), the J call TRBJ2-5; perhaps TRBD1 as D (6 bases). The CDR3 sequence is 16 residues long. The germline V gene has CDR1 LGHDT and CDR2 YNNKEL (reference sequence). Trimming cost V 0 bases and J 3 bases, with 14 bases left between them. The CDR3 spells CASSQDMIRGKETQYF. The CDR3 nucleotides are TGTGCCAGCAGCCAAGATATGATAAGGGGGAAAGAGACCCAGTACTTC.

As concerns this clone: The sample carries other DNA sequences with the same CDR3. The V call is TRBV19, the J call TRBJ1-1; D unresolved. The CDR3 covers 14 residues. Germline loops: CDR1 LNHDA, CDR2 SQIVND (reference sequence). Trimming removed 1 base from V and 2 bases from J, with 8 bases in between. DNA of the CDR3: TGTGCCAGTAGTATAGTTCCAGGAAACACTGAAGCTTTCTTT. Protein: CASSIVPGNTEAFF.

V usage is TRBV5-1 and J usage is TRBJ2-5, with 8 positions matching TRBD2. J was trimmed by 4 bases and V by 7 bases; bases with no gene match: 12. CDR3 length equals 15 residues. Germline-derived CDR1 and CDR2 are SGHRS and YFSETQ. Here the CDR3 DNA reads TGCGCCAGCGCTATTCGAGCGGGAGTGGGAGAGACCCAGTACTTC. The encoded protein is CASAIRAGVGETQYF.

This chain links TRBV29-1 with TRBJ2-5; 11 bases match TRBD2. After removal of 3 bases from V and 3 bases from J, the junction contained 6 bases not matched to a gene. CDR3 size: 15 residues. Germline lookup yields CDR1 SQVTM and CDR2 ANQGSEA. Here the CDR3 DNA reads TGCAGCGTTGAGGGCATGACTAGCGGGGAAGAGACCCAGTACTTC. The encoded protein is CSVEGMTSGEETQYF.

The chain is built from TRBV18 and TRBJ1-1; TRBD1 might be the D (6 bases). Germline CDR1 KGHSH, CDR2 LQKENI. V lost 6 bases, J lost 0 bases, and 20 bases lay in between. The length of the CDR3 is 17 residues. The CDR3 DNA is TGTGCCAGCTCCCGCGGGGGTGGACAGACTTTGAACACTGAAGCTTTCTTT. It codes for CASSRGGGQTLNTEAFF.

The CDR3 coding sequence is TGTGCCAGCAGCTCCGGGAGGGCTGAGACCCAGTACTTC. This codes for CASSSGRAETQYF. The gene calls are TRBV11-2 and TRBJ2-5; 8 bases fit TRBD2. The CDR3 consists of 13 residues. The V and J ends lost 4 bases and 5 bases, in that order; junction bases with no gene match: 3. Germline loops: CDR1 SGHAT, CDR2 FQNNGV.

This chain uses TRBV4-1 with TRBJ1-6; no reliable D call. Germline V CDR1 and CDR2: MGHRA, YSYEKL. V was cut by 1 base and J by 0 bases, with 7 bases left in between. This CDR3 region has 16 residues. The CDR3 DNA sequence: TGCGCCAGCAGCCAAGTTCGCAGCTCCTATAATTCACCCCTCCACTTT. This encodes CASSQVRSSYNSPLHF.

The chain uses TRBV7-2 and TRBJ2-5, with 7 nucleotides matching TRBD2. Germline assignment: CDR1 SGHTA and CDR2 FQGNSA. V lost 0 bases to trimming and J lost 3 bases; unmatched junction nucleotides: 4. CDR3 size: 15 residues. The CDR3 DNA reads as TGTGCCAGCAGCTTAGCGTTTGGGAGGGAAGAGACCCAGTACTTC. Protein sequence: CASSLAFGREETQYF.

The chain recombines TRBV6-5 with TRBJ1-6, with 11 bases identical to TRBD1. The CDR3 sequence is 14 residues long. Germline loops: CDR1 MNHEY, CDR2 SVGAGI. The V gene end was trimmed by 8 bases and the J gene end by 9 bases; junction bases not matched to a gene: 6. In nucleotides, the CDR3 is TGTGCCAGCCGGGCGGACAGGGGGCGTTCACCCCTCCACTTT. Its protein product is CASRADRGRSPLHF.

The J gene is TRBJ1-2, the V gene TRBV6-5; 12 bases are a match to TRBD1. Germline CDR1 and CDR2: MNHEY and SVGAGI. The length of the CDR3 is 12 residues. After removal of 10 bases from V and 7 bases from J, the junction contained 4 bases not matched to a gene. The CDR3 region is CATGQGAGGYTF. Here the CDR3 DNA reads TGTGCCACGGGACAGGGGGCAGGTGGCTACACCTTC.